Listed here are 18 T cell receptor beta chains from one sample, sequenced in a study of blood T cell repertoires in COVID-19. Some clones are missing from TCRdb's copy, which holds only in-frame ones; the method was immunoSEQ multiplex PCR. The repertoire consists of 150,000 to 200,000 clones, with about 88% occurring once and the leading ten covering around 6.5%. The sequenced sample consisted of peripheral blood. The receptors originated from a woman older than 75 in a cohort sampled during active or convalescent COVID-19.

V and J are TRBV18 and TRBJ1-1; 8 nucleotides align to TRBD1. There are 14 residues in the CDR3. Germline trimming cut 4 bases from V and 6 bases from J; bases unmatched to any gene: 7. Germline V gene sequence: CDR1 KGHSH, CDR2 LQKENI. For the CDR3, the DNA is TGTGCCAGCTCACTAAGACAGGGGATCCCTGAAGCTTTCTTT. This sequence encodes CASSLRQGIPEAFF.

This chain links TRBV6-4 with TRBJ1-6; 9 bases map to TRBD1. The length of the CDR3 is 19 residues. V gave up 4 bases and J gave up 7 bases; unmatched junction bases: 17. CDR1 is MRHNA and CDR2 is SNTAGT in the germline V gene. CDR3 protein: CASSVRPTGTGHGNSPLHF. The CDR3 coding sequence is TGTGCCAGCAGTGTACGCCCAACCGGGACAGGGCATGGGAATTCACCCCTCCACTTT.

The gene calls are TRBV11-2 and TRBJ2-7, with no clear D. Germline V gives CDR1 SGHAT, CDR2 FQNNGV. Trimming pared 6 bases from V and 1 base from J, leaving 10 bases between. This CDR3 contains 13 residues. CDR3 amino acids: CASSFTESYEQYF. CDR3 nucleotide sequence: TGTGCCAGCAGTTTTACTGAGTCCTACGAGCAGTACTTC.

The gene calls are TRBV19 and TRBJ2-6; D perhaps matches TRBD2 (6 bases). The CDR3 length is 15 residues. The V and J ends lost 7 bases and 0 bases respectively, with 10 bases between them. Germline V gene data show CDR1 as LNHDA and CDR2 as SQIVND (reference sequence). As DNA, the CDR3 is TGTGCCAGTAAGCGGGTGAACTCTGGGGCCAACGTCCTGACTTTC. It encodes CASKRVNSGANVLTF.

V usage is TRBV6-2 or TRBV6-3 and J usage is TRBJ2-1; possibly TRBD2 for D (5 bases). CDR1 and CDR2 from the germline V gene are MNHEY and SVGEGT. The CDR3 totals 12 residues. V lost 5 bases, J lost 12 bases, and 14 bases lay in between. In DNA form, the CDR3 reads TGTGCCAGCAGTCCCATGGCGAGGGCGCAGTTCTTC. Translated: CASSPMARAQFF.

The chain carries TRBV9 and TRBJ2-1; a possible D gene is TRBD2 (5 bases). The CDR3 has 15 residues. Trimming took 0 bases from V and 7 from J, leaving 14 bases between them. The germline gives CDR1 SGDLS, CDR2 YYNGEE. The CDR3 here is CASSVGQAPGNEQFF. Here the CDR3 DNA reads TGTGCCAGCAGCGTAGGGCAGGCCCCGGGGAATGAGCAGTTCTTC.

V usage is TRBV12-3 or TRBV12-4 and J usage is TRBJ1-1; the D is unclear. The germline V and J ends were trimmed by 5 bases and 3 bases, with 10 bases remaining between them. The CDR3 consists of 13 residues. The CDR3: CASSPHLYTEAFF. The CDR3 DNA reads as TGTGCCAGCAGTCCCCACCTATACACTGAAGCTTTCTTT.

A few counts support this clone. The CDR3 bases are TGTGCCAGCAGCTCAAACAGGGGCAATCAGCCCCAGCATTTT. Protein product: CASSSNRGNQPQHF. The rearrangement uses TRBV5-6 and TRBJ1-5; tentative D call: TRBD1 (6 bases). CDR1 is SGHDT and CDR2 is YYEEEE in the germline V gene. The CDR3 extends over 14 amino acids. V shed 3 bases and J shed 2 bases, with 9 bases lying between them.

This clone was recorded a few times. This chain joins TRBV19 and TRBJ1-5; no firm D call. V was trimmed by 1 base and J by 2 bases, leaving 12 bases between them. Germline V gives CDR1 LNHDA, CDR2 SQIVND (reference sequence). CDR3 length equals 16 residues. In nucleotides, the CDR3 is TGTGCCAGTAGTATAGTCGGGGTCAAAGGCAATCAGCCCCAGCATTTT. Amino acid sequence: CASSIVGVKGNQPQHF. Combining the CDR3 with reference TRBV19 and TRBJ1-5 gives the whole variable domain DGGITQSPKYLFRKEGQNVTLSCEQNLNHDAMYWYRQDPGQGLRLIYYSQIVNDFQKGDIAEGYSVSREKKESFPLTVTSAQKNPTAFYLCASSIVGVKGNQPQHFGDGTRLSIL.

The table lists this clone with a few counts. The chain carries TRBV28 and TRBJ2-7; a possible D gene is TRBD1 (6 bases). V was pared by 3 bases and J by 7 bases, with 16 bases between. The length of the CDR3 is 14 residues. From germline, CDR1 is MDHEN and CDR2 SYDVKM. The CDR3 is CASSFGTTVGEQYF. CDR3 DNA: TGTGCCAGCAGTTTCGGGACAACGGTAGGAGAGCAGTACTTC. The complete variable domain, with remaining parts taken from reference TRBV28 and TRBJ2-7, reads DVKVTQSSRYLVKRTGEKVFLECVQDMDHENMFWYRQDPGLGLRLIYFSYDVKMKEKGDIPEGYSVSREKKERFSLILESASTNQTSMYLCASSFGTTVGEQYFGPGTRLTVT.

The chain has TRBV23-1 and TRBJ1-2; possible D gene TRBD1, 6 bases. TRBV23-1 is flagged as an ORF with uncertain function. CDR3 length: 13 residues. Trimming removed 4 bases at V and 3 bases at J, with 9 bases between. The CDR3 DNA is TGCGCCAGCAGTCTGGGGGCGGACTATGGCTACACCTTC. Residues: CASSLGADYGYTF.

The genes are TRBV28 and TRBJ1-2; no clear D gene. Between the trimmed V and J ends, which lost 5 bases and 5 bases, there was a span of 3 bases. The CDR3 is made up of 10 amino acids. The V gene's germline CDR1 is MDHEN and CDR2 SYDVKM. The DNA for the CDR3 is TGTGCCAGCAGTCAGTATGGCTACACCTTC. This sequence encodes CASSQYGYTF.

The chain recombines TRBV10-3 with TRBJ1-3; weak D call: TRBD1 (6 bases). V shed 6 bases and J shed 0 bases, with 12 bases lying between them. CDR1 is ENHRY and CDR2 is SYGVKD in the germline V gene. The CDR3 spans 15 residues. The CDR3 DNA reads TGTGCCATCAGGCCGGGACAACTCTCTGGAAACACCATATATTTT. Residues: CAIRPGQLSGNTIYF.

The chain has TRBV3-1 (or the pseudogene TRBV3-2) and TRBJ2-7; 10 bases are a match to TRBD2. Germline values: CDR1 LGHDT, CDR2 YNNKEL (reference sequence). V shed 5 bases, J shed 5 bases, and the junction held 15 bases outside the gene matches. This CDR3 comprises 17 residues. CDR3 sequence reads: CASSRRTSGLSGDEQYF. Here the CDR3 DNA reads TGTGCCAGCAGCAGACGGACTAGCGGCCTAAGTGGAGACGAGCAGTACTTC.

This clone showed up just once. The rearrangement links TRBV5-6 to TRBJ2-7; D is undetermined. CDR3 length: 13 residues. Germline V CDR1 and CDR2: SGHDT, YYEEEE. Between the trimmed V and J ends, which lost 2 bases and 2 bases, there was a span of 8 bases. The CDR3 DNA sequence: TGTGCCAGCAGCTTCGGGTACCCCTACGAGCAGTACTTC. Encoded protein: CASSFGYPYEQYF. Variable domain in full (rest from reference TRBV5-6 and TRBJ2-7): DAGVTQSPTHLIKTRGQQVTLRCSPKSGHDTVSWYQQALGQGPQFIFQYYEEEERQRGNFPDRFSGHQFPNYSSELNVNALLLGDSALYLCASSFGYPYEQYFGPGTRLTVT.

This sequence joins TRBV3-1 (or the pseudogene TRBV3-2) and TRBJ2-5, with TRBD1 identical over 7 bases. The CDR3 sequence is 14 residues long. CDR1 is LGHDT and CDR2 is YNNKEL in the germline V gene (reference sequence). Germline trimming cut 6 bases from V and 1 base from J; bases unmatched to any gene: 5. Written as DNA, the CDR3 is TGTGCCAGCAGGAGCTGGGACAGCCAAGAGACCCAGTACTTC. Protein product: CASRSWDSQETQYF.

This CDR3 reads CASSQELRDGDYGYTF. The CDR3 DNA follows: TGCGCCAGCAGCCAAGAACTCAGGGATGGGGACTATGGCTACACCTTC. The V and J genes are TRBV4-3 and TRBJ1-2, with a weak D call TRBD1 (5 bases). Germline V gene lookup returns CDR1 LGHNA and CDR2 YSLEER. Trimming left V 0 bases short and J 3 bases short, with 14 bases between. The CDR3 runs 16 residues.

V is TRBV20-1 and J is TRBJ2-7; D unresolved. The germline V and J ends were trimmed by 5 bases and 4 bases, with 9 bases remaining between them. The CDR3 runs 11 residues. Per germline, CDR1 DFQATT and CDR2 SNEGSKA (reference sequence). The CDR3 protein is CSASQEYEQYF. The CDR3 region has the DNA TGCAGTGCTTCCCAGGAATACGAGCAGTACTTC.